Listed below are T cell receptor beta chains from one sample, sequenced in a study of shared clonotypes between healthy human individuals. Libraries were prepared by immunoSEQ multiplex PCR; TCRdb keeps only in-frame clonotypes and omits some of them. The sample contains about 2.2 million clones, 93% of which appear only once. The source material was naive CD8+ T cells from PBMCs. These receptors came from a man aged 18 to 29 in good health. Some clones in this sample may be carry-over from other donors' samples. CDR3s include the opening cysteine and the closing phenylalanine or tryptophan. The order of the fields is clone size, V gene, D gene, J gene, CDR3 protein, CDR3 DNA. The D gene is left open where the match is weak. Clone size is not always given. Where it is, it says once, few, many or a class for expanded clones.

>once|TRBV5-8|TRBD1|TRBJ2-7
CASSSGTGSSYEQYF
TGTGCCAGCAGCTCCGGGACAGGGAGTTCCTACGAGCAGTACTTC
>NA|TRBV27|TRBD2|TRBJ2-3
CASSLSGASGSLF
TGTGCCAGCAGTTTATCTGGTGCTAGCGGGAGTTTATTT
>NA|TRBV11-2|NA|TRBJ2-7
CASRARESHEQYF
TGTGCCAGTCGGGCCCGGGAGAGCCACGAGCAGTACTTC
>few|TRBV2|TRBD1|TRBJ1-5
CASSDPGGYNQPQHF
TGTGCCAGCAGTGATCCAGGGGGCTACAATCAGCCCCAGCATTTT
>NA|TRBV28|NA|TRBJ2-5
CASSPIASLQETQYF
TGTGCCAGCAGCCCCATTGCGTCTCTTCAAGAGACCCAGTACTTC
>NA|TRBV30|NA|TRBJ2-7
CAWSKGFYEQYF
TGTGCCTGGAGTAAAGGGTTCTACGAGCAGTACTTC
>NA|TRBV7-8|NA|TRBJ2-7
CASSPAMTYEQYF
TGTGCCAGCAGCCCCGCGATGACCTACGAGCAGTACTTC
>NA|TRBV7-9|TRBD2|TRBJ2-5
CASSSRKRELETQYF
TGTGCCAGCAGCTCCCGCAAGCGGGAACTGGAGACCCAGTACTTC
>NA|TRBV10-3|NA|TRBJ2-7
CAITGRAWEEQYF
TGTGCCATCACCGGACGGGCATGGGAAGAGCAGTACTTC
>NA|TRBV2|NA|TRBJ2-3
CATGGGRADTQYF
TGTGCCACCGGTGGGGGGCGCGCAGATACGCAGTATTTT
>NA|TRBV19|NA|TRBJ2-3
CASSIGATSTDTQYF
TGTGCCAGTAGTATTGGAGCAACTAGCACAGATACGCAGTATTTT